These 3 T cell receptor beta chains were sequenced from one sample in a study of blood T cell repertoires in COVID-19. This table comes from immunoSEQ multiplex PCR, and its TCRdb copy is limited to in-frame clones, with some not included. The data show a few hundred thousand clones, with around 88% seen just once and roughly 4.9% held by the top ten. The specimen was PBMCs or T cells enriched from blood (not recorded which). Every receptor here comes from a woman in her thirties who had been exposed to COVID-19.

This clone was found once. V is TRBV27 and J is TRBJ2-7; D may be TRBD2 (6 bases). Trimming left V 7 bases short and J 2 bases short, with 15 bases between. The germline V gene has CDR1 MNHEY and CDR2 SMNVEV (reference sequence). The CDR3 loop spans 14 amino acids. The CDR3 region is CASTEGTFPYEQYF. CDR3 nucleotides: TGTGCCAGCACCGAGGGGACTTTCCCCTACGAGCAGTACTTC.

The genes are TRBV19 and TRBJ2-2; 9 bases are a match to TRBD2. The CDR3 spans 16 residues. Germline V gene lookup returns CDR1 LNHDA and CDR2 SQIVND (reference sequence). V was clipped by 5 bases and J by 4 bases; unmatched bases: 8. CDR3 sequence: CASSGRSGGGTGELFF. The CDR3 bases are TGTGCCAGTAGTGGACGTAGCGGGGGAGGCACCGGGGAGCTGTTTTTT.

The V and J genes are TRBV10-3 and TRBJ1-1; D remains unclear. V lost 3 bases and J 1 base, leaving 9 bases between the germline ends. The CDR3 loop spans 14 amino acids. Germline V CDR1 and CDR2: ENHRY, SYGVKD. The CDR3 nucleotides read TGTGCCATCAGTGATCCAGGAAAGAACACTGAAGCTTTCTTT. As protein: CAISDPGKNTEAFF.